Below are 22 T cell receptor beta chains sequenced from a single sample in a study of blood T cell repertoires in COVID-19. The data were produced by immunoSEQ multiplex PCR, yet TCRdb's version contains in-frame clones alone and is incomplete. The table includes over 150,000 clones, roughly 83% detected once. Specimen: peripheral blood. Source of these receptors: a man aged 18 to 35 with active or convalescent COVID-19.

The J gene is TRBJ1-1, the V gene TRBV6-2 or TRBV6-3; no clear D. This CDR3 spans 17 amino acids. V dropped 6 bases and J dropped 0 bases, with 20 bases sitting between them. Germline V gene sequence: CDR1 MNHEY, CDR2 SVGEGT. CDR3 loop: CASSPLYDNFVNTEAFF. The CDR3, as DNA: TGTGCCAGCAGCCCTCTTTACGACAACTTTGTGAACACTGAAGCTTTCTTT.

This chain uses TRBV3-1 (or the pseudogene TRBV3-2) with TRBJ2-4; D is perhaps TRBD2 (5 bases). This CDR3 region has 16 residues. V was shortened by 1 base and J by 0 bases, with 10 bases between the two germline ends. CDR1 and CDR2 from the germline V gene are LGHDT and YNNKEL (reference sequence). The CDR3 is CASSQAPAVAKNIQYF. CDR3 in DNA: TGTGCCAGCAGCCAAGCACCAGCGGTAGCCAAAAACATTCAGTACTTC.

This chain joins TRBV4-1 and TRBJ2-1, with 8 bases lining up with TRBD1. The V gene's germline CDR1 is MGHRA and CDR2 YSYEKL. The junction had 6 bases not matched to a gene; V was cut back by 1 base and J by 4 bases. The CDR3 runs 16 residues. The CDR3 loop reads CASSQGQGLTYNEQFF. The CDR3 DNA sequence: TGCGCCAGCAGCCAAGGACAGGGGTTGACATACAATGAGCAGTTCTTC.

This clone came up once. The chain carries TRBV9 and TRBJ2-1; the match to TRBD2 covers 11 bases. Trimming at V came to 1 base and at J to 5 bases, leaving 17 bases not matched to a gene. CDR1 is SGDLS, CDR2 YYNGEE, per germline. CDR3 length: 20 amino acids. The CDR3 is CASSVTYLPLAGGPHNEQFF. Here the CDR3 DNA reads TGTGCCAGCAGCGTAACCTACCTCCCCTTAGCGGGAGGGCCCCACAATGAGCAGTTCTTC.

This chain joins TRBV27 and TRBJ2-3; 9 nucleotides line up with TRBD2. Trimming took 6 bases from V and 1 from J; bases not matched to a gene: 8. The CDR3 spans 16 residues. The germline CDR1 and CDR2 sequences are MNHEY and SMNVEV (reference sequence). The DNA for the CDR3 is TGTGCCAGCAGACCATTAGCGGGGGCCCGCACAGATACGCAGTATTTT. Protein sequence: CASRPLAGARTDTQYF.

There are a few counts of this clone. The CDR3, as DNA: TGTGCCTGGAGTCTGGACAGGGACACTGAAGCTTTCTTT. Protein: CAWSLDRDTEAFF. This rearrangement joins TRBV30 to TRBJ1-1; 8 positions match TRBD1. Germline CDR1 reads GTSNPN; CDR2 reads SVGIG (reference sequence). Unmatched junction bases numbered 2, after V lost 2 bases and J lost 3 bases. The CDR3 is 13 amino acids.

J is TRBJ1-2 and V is TRBV5-4; D perhaps matches TRBD1 (6 bases). CDR3 length equals 15 residues. Trimming pared 4 bases from V and 4 bases from J, leaving 17 bases between. CDR1 is SGHNT, CDR2 YYREEE, per germline (reference sequence). The CDR3 nucleotides are TGTGCCAGCAGCCGCCTTGGGGCACAGGGCTATGGCTACACCTTC. This encodes CASSRLGAQGYGYTF.

The V and J genes are TRBV11-3 and TRBJ2-1; D gene unclear. CDR3 length: 14 residues. Per the germline V gene, CDR1 is SGHNT and CDR2 is YENEEA. Trimming took off 3 bases at V and 6 bases at J, with 12 bases between the two ends. CDR3 bases: TGTGCCAGCAGCTTGTCCCAGGTCTCCAATGAGCAGTTCTTC. Translated, it gives CASSLSQVSNEQFF. The variable domain in full, completed from reference TRBV11-3 and TRBJ2-1, reads EAGVVQSPRYKIIEKKQPVAFWCNPISGHNTLYWYLQNLGQGPELLIRYENEEAVDDSQLPKDRFSAERLKGVDSTLKIQPAELGDSAVYLCASSLSQVSNEQFFGPGTRLTVL.

This chain uses TRBV29-1 with TRBJ2-5; TRBD1 agrees at 9 bases. J lost 5 bases, V lost 3 bases, and 4 bases had no gene match. The CDR3 runs 13 residues. Germline-derived CDR1 and CDR2 are SQVTM and ANQGSEA. The CDR3 DNA sequence: TGCAGCGTTGAGTACGGACAGGGGGAGACCCAGTACTTC. Translating gives CSVEYGQGETQYF.

J is TRBJ1-5 and V is TRBV5-1; maybe TRBD1 (6 bases). The V gene's germline CDR1 is SGHRS and CDR2 YFSETQ. The CDR3 has 16 residues. The V gene lost 1 base and the J gene lost 4 bases, with 15 bases spanning the gap. The chain's CDR3 is CASSLLGQDSNQPQHF. Written as DNA, the CDR3 is TGCGCCAGCAGCTTGCTGGGACAAGACTCGAATCAGCCCCAGCATTTT. Full variable domain (rest looked up from reference TRBV5-1 and TRBJ1-5): KAGVTQTPRYLIKTRGQQVTLSCSPISGHRSVSWYQQTPGQGLQFLFEYFSETQRNKGNFPGRFSGRQFSNSRSEMNVSTLELGDSALYLCASSLLGQDSNQPQHFGDGTRLSIL.

The V and J genes are TRBV2 and TRBJ2-3, with 8 bases identical to TRBD1. V was pared by 2 bases and J by 5 bases, with 3 bases of the junction left unmatched. Germline assignment: CDR1 SNHLY and CDR2 FYNNEI. There are 14 residues in the CDR3. The CDR3: CASSERTGIDTQYF. As DNA, the CDR3 is TGTGCCAGCAGTGAAAGGACAGGGATAGATACGCAGTATTTT.

This clone was found a few times. CDR3 protein: CASSSPTRGQVSPLHF. CDR3 nucleotides: TGTGCCAGCAGTTCCCCGACAAGGGGTCAGGTTTCACCCCTCCACTTT. V is TRBV28 and J is TRBJ1-6; a possible D gene is TRBD1 (5 bases). The CDR3 is 16 amino acids. Trimming removed 4 bases from V and 9 bases from J, with 19 bases in between. The V gene's germline CDR1 is MDHEN and CDR2 SYDVKM.

This sequence joins TRBV6-2 or TRBV6-3 and TRBJ1-1, with 7 bases that match TRBD1. Per the germline V gene, CDR1 is MNHEY and CDR2 is SVGEGT. The CDR3 loop spans 15 amino acids. V lost 4 bases, J lost 0 bases, and 5 bases stayed unmatched. The CDR3 loop is CASSSGQTLNTEAFF. The CDR3 nucleotides read TGTGCCAGCAGTTCGGGACAGACCTTGAACACTGAAGCTTTCTTT.

The J gene is TRBJ2-3, the V gene TRBV7-2; 8 bases are a match to TRBD2. The CDR3 covers 15 residues. V trimming: 5 bases; J trimming: 2 bases; junction bases outside the gene matches: 6. Germline lookup yields CDR1 SGHTA and CDR2 FQGNSA. The CDR3 region is CASSPQTSATDTQYF. The CDR3 bases are TGTGCCAGCAGCCCACAGACTAGCGCCACAGATACGCAGTATTTT.

This clone has just one count. The chain uses TRBV29-1 and TRBJ2-5, with 10 positions matching TRBD1. Germline lookup yields CDR1 SQVTM and CDR2 ANQGSEA. V gave up 6 bases and J gave up 5 bases; unmatched junction bases: 3. This CDR3 has 12 residues. This chain's CDR3 is CSVRTGGETQYF. CDR3 coding DNA: TGCAGCGTACGGACAGGGGGGGAGACCCAGTACTTC.

The chain has TRBV24-1 and TRBJ2-5, with D possibly TRBD2 on 5 matching bases. Trimming took 4 bases from V and 1 from J, leaving 12 bases between them. Germline lookup yields CDR1 KGHDR and CDR2 SFDVKD. The CDR3 extends over 15 amino acids. The DNA of the CDR3 is TGTGCCACCAGTGACGGCGCCCGGGGCCAAGAGACCCAGTACTTC. Amino acid sequence: CATSDGARGQETQYF.

As for this clone: At the DNA level, this CDR3 is encoded by other sequences in the same sample as well. The J gene is TRBJ2-7, the V gene TRBV3-1 (or the pseudogene TRBV3-2); the match to TRBD2 covers 7 bases. Germline values: CDR1 LGHDT, CDR2 YNNKEL (reference sequence). The CDR3 has 13 residues. Trimming removed 1 base from V and 6 bases from J; junction bases left unmatched: 3. CDR3 residues: CASSQAGGGEQYF. For the CDR3, the DNA is TGTGCCAGCAGCCAAGCGGGGGGAGGCGAGCAGTACTTC.

The chain couples TRBV7-8 to TRBJ2-5; D is unclear. Germline V gene lookup returns CDR1 SGHVS and CDR2 FQNEAQ. With 1 base removed from V and 1 base from J, the gap between germline ends came to 7 bases. There are 14 residues in the CDR3. CDR3 in amino acids: CASSLVETQETQYF. The CDR3 DNA reads TGTGCCAGCAGCTTAGTGGAGACCCAAGAGACCCAGTACTTC.

The V and J genes are TRBV14 and TRBJ2-5, with 8 bases identical to TRBD1. V was clipped by 1 base and J by 7 bases; unmatched bases: 5. Germline V gene lookup returns CDR1 SGHDN and CDR2 FVKESK. The CDR3 is made up of 14 amino acids. CDR3 in DNA: TGTGCCAGCAGCCAAGTCCAGGGGGCAAGGACCCAGTACTTC. Encoded protein: CASSQVQGARTQYF.

This clone has a handful of counts. This chain links TRBV19 with TRBJ1-5; 7 positions match TRBD1. The V gene end was trimmed by 9 bases and the J gene end by 5 bases; junction bases not matched to a gene: 10. The CDR3 loop spans 14 amino acids. CDR1 is LNHDA, CDR2 SQIVND, per germline (reference sequence). The CDR3 DNA reads as TGTGCCAGCAAAAAACAGGGGATGGATCAGCCCCAGCATTTT. This encodes CASKKQGMDQPQHF.

The gene calls are TRBV6-1 and TRBJ2-2; D is unresolved. V gave up 0 bases and J gave up 1 base, with 12 bases separating them. This CDR3 comprises 17 residues. Germline assignment: CDR1 MNHNS and CDR2 SASEGT. In DNA form, the CDR3 reads TGTGCCAGCAGTGAAGCGCGCGGTTTGGGGAACACCGGGGAGCTGTTTTTT. Amino acid sequence: CASSEARGLGNTGELFF.

V and J are TRBV28 and TRBJ2-2, with 8 positions matching TRBD1. Trimming took 6 bases from V and 4 from J; bases not matched to a gene: 10. The CDR3 runs to 16 residues. Germline CDR1 reads MDHEN; CDR2 reads SYDVKM. The CDR3 sequence is CASSATGDGPTGELFF. The CDR3 DNA is TGTGCCAGCAGCGCGACAGGGGACGGCCCCACCGGGGAGCTGTTTTTT.